Reported below is one TCR beta chain. The sample originates from a study of shared T cell receptors in the human thymus. Assay: immunoSEQ multiplex PCR; the TCRdb copy retains only in-frame clones and omits some. The table has about 610,000 clones, over 75% seen once; the top ten hold approximately 0.011%. V trimming: 2 bases; J trimming: 3 bases; junction bases outside the gene matches: 10. Germline-derived CDR1 and CDR2 are SQVTM and ANQGSEA. This CDR3 has 16 amino acids. These records were also assigned to another study, of human thymus T cells. That report notes: Having surgery to correct congenital heart defects, healthy Finnish infants acted as the donors.

The clonotype was recovered from a boy younger than two with a congenital heart defect. Sequencing was done on a sample of thymocytes. The V and J genes are TRBV29-1 and TRBJ2-1; 7 nucleotides match TRBD1. The CDR3 is CSVETDRAGDYNEQFF. In DNA, the CDR3 is TGCAGCGTTGAAACCGACAGGGCCGGAGACTACAATGAGCAGTTCTTC.